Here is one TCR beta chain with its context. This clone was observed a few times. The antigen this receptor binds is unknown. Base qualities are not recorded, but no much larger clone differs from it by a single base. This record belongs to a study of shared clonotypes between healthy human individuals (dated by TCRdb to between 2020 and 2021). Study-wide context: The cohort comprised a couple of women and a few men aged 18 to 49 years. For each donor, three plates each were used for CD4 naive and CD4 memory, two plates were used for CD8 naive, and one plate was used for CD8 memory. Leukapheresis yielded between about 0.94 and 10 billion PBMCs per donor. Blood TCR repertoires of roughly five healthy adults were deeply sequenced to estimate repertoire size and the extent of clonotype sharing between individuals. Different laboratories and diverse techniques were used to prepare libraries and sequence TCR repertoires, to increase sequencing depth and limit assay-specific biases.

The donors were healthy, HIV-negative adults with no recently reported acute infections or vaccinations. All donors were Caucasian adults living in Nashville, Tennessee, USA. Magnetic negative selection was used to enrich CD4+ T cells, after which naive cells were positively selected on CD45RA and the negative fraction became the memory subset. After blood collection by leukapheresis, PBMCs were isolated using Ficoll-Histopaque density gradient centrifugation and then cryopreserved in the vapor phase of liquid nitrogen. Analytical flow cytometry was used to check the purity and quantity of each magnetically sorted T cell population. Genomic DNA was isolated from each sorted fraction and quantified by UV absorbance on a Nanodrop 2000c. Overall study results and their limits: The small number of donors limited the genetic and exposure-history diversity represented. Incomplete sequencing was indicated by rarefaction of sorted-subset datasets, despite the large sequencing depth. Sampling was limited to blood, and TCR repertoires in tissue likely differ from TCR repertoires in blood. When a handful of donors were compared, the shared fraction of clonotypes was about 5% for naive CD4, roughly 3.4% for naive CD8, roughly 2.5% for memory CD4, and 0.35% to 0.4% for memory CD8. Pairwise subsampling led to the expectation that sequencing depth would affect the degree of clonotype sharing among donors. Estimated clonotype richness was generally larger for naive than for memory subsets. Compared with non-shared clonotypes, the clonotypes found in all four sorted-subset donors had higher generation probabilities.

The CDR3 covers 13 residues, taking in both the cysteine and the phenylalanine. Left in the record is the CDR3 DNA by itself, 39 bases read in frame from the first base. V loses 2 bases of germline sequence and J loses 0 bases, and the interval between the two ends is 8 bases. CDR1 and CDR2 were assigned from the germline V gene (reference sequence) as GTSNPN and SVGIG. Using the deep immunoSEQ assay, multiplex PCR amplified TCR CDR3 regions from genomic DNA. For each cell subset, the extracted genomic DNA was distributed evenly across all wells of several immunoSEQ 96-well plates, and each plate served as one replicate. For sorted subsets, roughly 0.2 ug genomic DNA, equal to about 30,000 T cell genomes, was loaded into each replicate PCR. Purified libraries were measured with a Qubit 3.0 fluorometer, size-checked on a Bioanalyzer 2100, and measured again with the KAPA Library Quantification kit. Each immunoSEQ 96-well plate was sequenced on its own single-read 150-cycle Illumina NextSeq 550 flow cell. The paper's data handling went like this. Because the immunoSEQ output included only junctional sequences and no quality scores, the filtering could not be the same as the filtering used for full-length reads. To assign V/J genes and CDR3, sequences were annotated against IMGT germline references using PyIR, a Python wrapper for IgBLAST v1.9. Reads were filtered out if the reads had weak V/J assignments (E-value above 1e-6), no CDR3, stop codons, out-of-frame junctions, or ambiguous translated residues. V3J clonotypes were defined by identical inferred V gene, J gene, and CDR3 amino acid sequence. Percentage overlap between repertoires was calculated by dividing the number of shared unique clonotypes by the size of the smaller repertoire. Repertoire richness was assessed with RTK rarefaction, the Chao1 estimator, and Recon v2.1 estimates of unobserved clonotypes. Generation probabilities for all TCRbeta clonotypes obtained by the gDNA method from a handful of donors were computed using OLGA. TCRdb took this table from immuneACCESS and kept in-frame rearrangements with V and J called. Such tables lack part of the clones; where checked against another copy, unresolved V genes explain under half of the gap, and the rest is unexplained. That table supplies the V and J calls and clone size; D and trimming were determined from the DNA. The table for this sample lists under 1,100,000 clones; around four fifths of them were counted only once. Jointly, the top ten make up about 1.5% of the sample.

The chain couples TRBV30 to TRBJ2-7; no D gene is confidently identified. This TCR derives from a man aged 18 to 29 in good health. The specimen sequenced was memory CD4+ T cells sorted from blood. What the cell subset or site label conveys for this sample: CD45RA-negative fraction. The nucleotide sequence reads TGTGCCTGGAGTAATGCTAACTCCTACGAGCAGTACTTC. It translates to CAWSNANSYEQYF.